This TCR beta chain stems from a study of blood T cell repertoires in COVID-19. Study details: PBMCs, B-cell-depleted T cells, or T cells provided the cDNA or gDNA that made up the material.

Germline lookup yields CDR1 MDHEN and CDR2 SYDVKM. This CDR3 is 15 amino acids long. Trimming removed 5 bases from V and 4 bases from J, with 14 bases in between. Data came from immunoSEQ multiplex PCR; TCRdb stores just in-frame clones and leaves some out. The sample records roughly 140,000 clones, approximately 89% being singletons. V and J are TRBV28 and TRBJ1-4; D may be TRBD1 (6 bases). Sample: peripheral blood. The source is a woman aged 45-65 years with acute or convalescent COVID-19. Here the CDR3 DNA reads TGTGCCAGCAGTCAGGGCGCACAGGGTAATGAAAAACTGTTTTTT. Translation gives CASSQGAQGNEKLFF.